The 16 T cell receptor beta chains listed next were all sequenced from one sample in a study of glioma-infiltrating T cells. Using RNA template, CDR3s of TCR alpha and beta were amplified with iRepertoire arm-PCR. TCRdb reprocessed the multiplex PCR reads with MiXCR, giving one entry per CDR3 protein. Of 150,000 to 200,000 distinct CDR3 sequences in the sample, over 30% were seen once. Sequencing was carried out using glioma tissue, nonneoplastic brain tissue, or PBMCs (not recorded which). The source of these receptors is a human donor with low-grade glioma or glioblastoma, undergoing nonglioma brain surgery, or in good health (not recorded which).

This clonotype has only a few counts. Being one base from a much bigger clone, this may be a read error. The chain joins TRBV25-1 to TRBJ2-7; D remains unclear. Germline V gives CDR1 MGHDK, CDR2 SYGVNS. V lost 0 bases and J 9 bases, leaving 12 bases between the germline ends. This CDR3 comprises 13 residues. The CDR3 DNA sequence: TGTGCCAGCAGTGAATATAGAGTTGGCGGGCAGTACTTC. This encodes CASSEYRVGGQYF.

There are many counts of this clonotype. DNA for the CDR3: TGCAGCGCAAGCCTTGATAGCAATCAGCCCCAGCATTTT. This codes for CSASLDSNQPQHF. J is TRBJ1-5 and V is TRBV29-1; no firm D call. In germline, CDR1 is SQVTM, CDR2 ANQGSEA. Trimming pared 7 bases from V and 0 bases from J, leaving 10 bases between. The CDR3 is 13 residues long.

This chain links TRBV10-3 with TRBJ2-7; the match to TRBD2 covers 11 bases. V gave up 2 bases and J gave up 4 bases; unmatched junction bases: 4. The CDR3 loop spans 15 amino acids. CDR1 is ENHRY and CDR2 is SYGVKD in the germline V gene. Here the CDR3 reads CAISEVAGGRYEQYF. The CDR3 coding sequence is TGTGCCATCAGTGAGGTAGCGGGAGGGCGTTACGAGCAGTACTTC.

This clonotype has ten or more counts. The CDR3 protein is CATSQSDTQYF. The CDR3 region has the DNA TGTGCCACCAGCCAGTCAGATACGCAGTATTTT. V and J are TRBV24-1 and TRBJ2-3; no firm D call. The CDR3 length is 11 residues. Between the trimmed V and J ends, which lost 7 bases and 4 bases, there was a span of 5 bases. The germline V gene encodes CDR1 KGHDR and CDR2 SFDVKD.

This clonotype was detected ten times or more. The chain combines TRBV6-1 with TRBJ2-5, with 7 positions matching TRBD1. The germline gives CDR1 MNHNS, CDR2 SASEGT. The CDR3 runs 13 residues. V lost 6 bases and J lost 1; bases outside the gene matches: 2. CDR3 coding DNA: TGTGCCAGCAGGGACAGGCCCCAAGAGACCCAGTACTTC. This translates into CASRDRPQETQYF.

This clonotype was observed many times. V usage is TRBV7-2 and J usage is TRBJ1-1, with D uncertain. Germline V lookup: CDR1 SGHTA, CDR2 FQGNSA. Trimming removed 5 bases at V and 8 bases at J, with 15 bases between. The CDR3 covers 13 residues. CDR3 sequence: CASSPEAQREAFF. CDR3 DNA sequence: TGTGCCAGCAGCCCGGAGGCGCAGAGGGAAGCTTTCTTT.

This clonotype was counted ten times or more. This chain links TRBV19 with TRBJ1-2, with D uncertain. Germline CDR1 reads LNHDA; CDR2 reads SQIVND (reference sequence). This CDR3 is built from 13 residues. Trimming took off 7 bases at V and 3 bases at J, with 12 bases between the two ends. The CDR3 sequence: CASTDGDYYGYTF. For the CDR3, the DNA is TGTGCCAGTACTGATGGGGATTACTATGGCTACACCTTC.

The V and J genes are TRBV19 and TRBJ1-2; D is unclear. Between the trimmed V and J ends, which lost 0 bases and 2 bases, there was a span of 10 bases. The CDR3 is 15 amino acids. Germline V gives CDR1 LNHDA, CDR2 SQIVND (reference sequence). CDR3 in DNA: TGTGCCAGTAGTATAGAGGCAGCTAGAAACTATGGCTACACCTTC. Amino acid sequence: CASSIEAARNYGYTF.

Points on this clonotype: Since a much larger clone is just one base distant, this may be a read error. The rearrangement joins TRBV5-4 to TRBJ2-3; D is perhaps TRBD2 (6 bases). This CDR3 region has 14 residues. Trimming shortened V by 7 bases and J by 5 bases, and 17 bases separated the two germline ends. Germline V gene sequence: CDR1 SGHNT, CDR2 YYREEE (reference sequence). Written as DNA, the CDR3 is TGTGCCAGCTCGCCCCGGGACTCGCGAGATACGCAGTATTTT. This encodes CASSPRDSRDTQYF. The full variable domain, in which reference TRBV5-4 and TRBJ2-3 provide the parts outside the CDR3, is ETGVTQSPTHLIKTRGQQVTLRCSSQSGHNTVSWYQQALGQGPQFIFQYYREEENGRGNFPPRFSGLQFPNYSSELNVNALELDDSALYLCASSPRDSRDTQYFGPGTRLTVL.

The V gene is TRBV5-1, the J gene TRBJ2-5; possibly TRBD2 for D (5 bases). Germline V CDR1 and CDR2: SGHRS, YFSETQ. Trimming removed 2 bases at V and 5 bases at J, with 7 bases between. The CDR3 spans 12 residues. The CDR3 region has the DNA TGCGCCAGCAGCTTCCCGGGGGAGACCCAGTACTTC. This gives the protein CASSFPGETQYF.

As regards this clonotype: The junction does not match germline at one end; this may be a read error. V and J are TRBV5-4 and TRBJ1-5; D is possibly TRBD1 (5 bases). The CDR3 is 15 amino acids. Germline CDR1 SGHNT, CDR2 YYREEE (reference sequence). DNA of the CDR3: TGCGCCAGCAGCCAAGATGGCACCCAGGGCCAACCCCAGCATTTT. Translating it yields CASSQDGTQGQPQHF.

As concerns this clonotype: Germline is not matched at one junction end, which may reflect a read error. The chain has TRBV9 and TRBJ2-3, with 9 positions matching TRBD2. This CDR3 is 19 amino acids long. CDR1 and CDR2 from the germline V gene are SGDLS and YYNGEE. The DNA for the CDR3 is TGTGCCAGCAGCGCGGGAGGGGCGGGAGGGCGAGGAAGCACAAATACGCAGTATTTT. Its translation is CASSAGGAGGRGSTNTQYF.

This clonotype has ten or more counts. The chain uses TRBV20-1 and TRBJ2-7; D call uncertain. In germline, CDR1 is DFQATT, CDR2 SNEGSKA (reference sequence). Trimming removed 0 bases at V and 0 bases at J, with 9 bases between. There are 14 residues in the CDR3. The CDR3 loop is CSAREPAGSYEQYF. For the CDR3, the DNA is TGCAGTGCTAGAGAACCCGCAGGCTCCTACGAGCAGTACTTC.

This clonotype showed up just once. The chain employs TRBV12-5 and TRBJ2-1, with 8 bases matching TRBD1. This CDR3 is built from 15 residues. With 5 bases clipped from V and 4 bases from J, the junction kept 7 bases outside the gene matches. Germline-derived CDR1 and CDR2 are LGHNT and FRNRAP. In nucleotides, the CDR3 is TGTGCTAGTGGTGCTCGACAGGGGTGTTACAATGAGCAGTTCTTC. As protein: CASGARQGCYNEQFF.

This clonotype showed up many times. This rearrangement joins TRBV6-6 to TRBJ2-5; D is unresolved. The CDR3 loop spans 16 amino acids. Looked up from germline, CDR1 is MNHNY and CDR2 is SVGAGI (reference sequence). V lost 2 bases, J lost 0 bases, and 13 bases lay in between. DNA of the CDR3: TGTGCCAGCAGTTACGTACGGACGATGTACCAAGAGACCCAGTACTTC. Its translation: CASSYVRTMYQETQYF.

This clonotype was recorded at least ten times. The rearrangement joins TRBV6-2 or TRBV6-3 to TRBJ2-1; 11 bases are shared with TRBD2. This CDR3 is built from 19 residues. Germline V lookup: CDR1 MNHEY, CDR2 SVGEGT. V gave up 0 bases and J gave up 0 bases; unmatched junction bases: 7. CDR3 sequence: CASSYSSGRVESSYNEQFF. DNA of the CDR3: TGTGCCAGCAGTTACTCTAGCGGGAGGGTCGAAAGCTCCTACAATGAGCAGTTCTTC.